This T cell receptor beta chain originates from a study of blood T cell repertoires in COVID-19. Trimming took 4 bases from V and 4 from J, leaving 13 bases between them. The CDR3 covers 14 residues. Germline CDR1 MNHEY, CDR2 SVGEGT. TCRdb's table, derived via immunoSEQ multiplex PCR, lists solely in-frame clones and lacks some. Of 350,000 to 450,000 clones listed, roughly four fifths are singletons. The J gene is TRBJ1-2, the V gene TRBV6-2 or TRBV6-3; maybe TRBD1 (5 bases). Sequenced: PBMCs or T cells enriched from blood (not recorded which). This receptor was identified in a woman between 50 and 59 years old who had recovered from COVID-19. The CDR3 here is CASSFRTLIYGYTF. The CDR3 nucleotides read TGTGCCAGCAGTTTTCGGACACTCATCTATGGCTACACCTTC.